Sequencing of this T cell receptor (beta chain) was carried out in a study of blood T cell repertoires in COVID-19. Study summary: Both acute and convalescent COVID-19 samples were obtained from the United States, Italy and Spain.

This table comes from immunoSEQ multiplex PCR, and its TCRdb copy is limited to in-frame clones, with some not included. Among 130,000 or so clones listed, around three quarters were seen once. The sample holds one count of this clone. V shed 1 base, J shed 8 bases, and the junction held 13 bases outside the gene matches. The CDR3 runs to 16 residues. The germline V gene has CDR1 LGHDT and CDR2 YNNKEL (reference sequence). The sequencing sample was made of peripheral blood. The clonotype originates from a human donor in a cohort sampled during active COVID-19. The chain carries TRBV3-1 (or the pseudogene TRBV3-2) and TRBJ1-1; TRBD1 matches at 7 bases. The CDR3 nucleotides read TGTGCCAGCAGCCAAGTCCGGGACAGCCCTTTTTTGGAAGCTTTCTTT. Amino acid sequence: CASSQVRDSPFLEAFF.